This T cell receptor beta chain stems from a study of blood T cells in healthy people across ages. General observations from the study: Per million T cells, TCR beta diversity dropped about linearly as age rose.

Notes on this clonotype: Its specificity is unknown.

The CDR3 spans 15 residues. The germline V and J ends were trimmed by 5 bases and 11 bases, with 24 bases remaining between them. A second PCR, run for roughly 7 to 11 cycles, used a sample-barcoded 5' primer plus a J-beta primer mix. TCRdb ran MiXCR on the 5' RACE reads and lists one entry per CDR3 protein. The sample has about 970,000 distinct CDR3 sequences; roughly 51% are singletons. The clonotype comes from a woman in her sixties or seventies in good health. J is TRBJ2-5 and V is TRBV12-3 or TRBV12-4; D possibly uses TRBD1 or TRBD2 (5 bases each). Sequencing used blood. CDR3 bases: TGTGCCAGCAGTCTACCGGGACCTACCGTAAATGAGCAGTACTTC. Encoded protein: CASSLPGPTVNEQYF.